In this sample, the clone carrying this T cell receptor (beta chain) turned up once. The antigen is undetermined. The data were obtained in a study of vaccination and CD4 T cells after COVID-19. Study-wide context: Overlapping spike pools from SARS-CoV-2 and HCoV-NL63, HCoV-OC43 and HCoV-229E served as culture stimuli.

Per the germline V gene, CDR1 is MNHNS and CDR2 is SASEGT. CDR3 length equals 13 residues. Trimming stripped 6 bases from V and 1 base from J, with 9 bases between. Indicated treatment: 10-day PBMC culture with coronavirus spike peptide pools or control peptides (ViraFEST assay). The Oncomine TCR Beta short-read assay was what sequenced the DNA obtained from cultured CD4+ T cells. Genomic DNA was drawn out of CD4+ T cells grown in culture. One entry per CDR3 protein, called by TCRdb with MiXCR from the PCR reads. The sample holds roughly 17,000 distinct CDR3 sequences, approximately 55% seen once. The sequenced sample consisted of CD4+ T cells from blood, cultured in vitro. The chain recombines TRBV6-1 with TRBJ1-1; D gene uncertain. The receptor's source is a human donor who had recovered from COVID-19. CDR3 sequence (DNA): TGTGCCAGCAGCCGGACGGGGAACACTGAAGCTTTCTTT. Translation: CASSRTGNTEAFF.